What follows are 2 T cell receptor beta chains derived from one specimen sequenced in a study of shared clonotypes between healthy human individuals. The assay was immunoSEQ multiplex PCR, and TCRdb's table has in-frame clones only and misses some. The sample includes a few million clones, approximately 94% seen only once; the top ten take roughly 0.13%. Sequenced: naive CD4+ T cells sorted from blood. The sample's subset: CD45RA+ positively selected. The receptors were sampled from a man between 18 and 35 years old in good health.

This chain links TRBV5-4 with TRBJ2-7, with 9 bases fitting TRBD1. Germline values: CDR1 SGHNT, CDR2 YYREEE (reference sequence). Germline trimming cut 4 bases from V and 6 bases from J; bases unmatched to any gene: 14. CDR3 length: 16 amino acids. CDR3 sequence (DNA): TGTGCCAGCAGCCGTCCGGGACAGGGTATGTCCGGCGAGCAGTACTTC. This codes for CASSRPGQGMSGEQYF.

The chain carries TRBV27 and TRBJ2-3; 9 bases match TRBD1. The CDR3 length is 15 residues. CDR1 is MNHEY and CDR2 is SMNVEV in the germline V gene (reference sequence). The ends lost 8 bases at V and 3 bases at J; junction bases unmatched: 9. The CDR3 sequence is CASGPGTGLTDTQYF. As DNA, the CDR3 is TGTGCCAGCGGCCCCGGGACAGGGTTGACAGATACGCAGTATTTT.